This TCR beta chain comes out of a study of long-term antiretroviral therapy in people with HIV (dated 2022 in TCRdb). About the full investigation: Collection of the earliest samples took place about a decade ahead of the 2015 WHO recommendation for immediate ART, at a time when ART was typically delayed until CD4 counts fell. Whether ART initiation and durable HIV suppression were associated with changes in peripheral blood TRB repertoire composition and diversity was tested in a retrospective serial study. From some 27 adults with confirmed HIV infection, the cohort provided 192 cryopreserved PBMC samples, gathered serially across a mean of about six years (range 1-12). Among the 30 to 35 participants with HIV, eleven were female. Test extractions of a monoclonal T-cell line alongside 30 or so polyclonal samples showed no cross-contamination during QIAcube processing. The research as a whole found: Narrower CDR3 length ranges were observed in HIV repertoires than in controls, and an antigen-experienced repertoire with only a slight naive shift after ART was suggested by the network structure. Samples dated from the mid-2000s to the late 2010s, and the ART regimens used may be less effective than current ones. Unsorted PBMC were profiled instead of sorted CD4+ and CD8+ T cells because pre-ART samples had limited cell numbers. ART initiation was associated with a significant increase in TRB diversity, but diversity stayed significantly below transplant donor controls even after long-term ART. No data were available on ART adherence, viral resistance or therapy changes, limiting inferences about post-ART repertoire changes. Since PBMC availability was limited, sequencing covered only the TCR beta chain, with no alpha chain pairing. Expanded TRB clones identified before ART initiation dominated the repertoire at all time points, although this dominance fluctuated and declined in many PLHIV after ART.

About this clone itself: Its antigen is currently not known. No base-level quality is on record; no much larger clone is a single base apart.

Sequencing of the TRB variable region was done with the immunoSEQ hsTCRB v3.0 assay at survey level resolution. A depth of roughly 35,000-50,000 T-cell genomes per sample was targeted for TRB sequencing. An Illumina MiSeq with a v3 150-cycle kit was used to sequence the pooled TRB libraries. The authors' pipeline ran thus. Repertoire analysis was performed in R inside a reproducible Nextflow workflow that covered QC, data transformation and analysis. LymphoSeq2, an R package for exploring AIRR-Seq data, was used to implement custom analyses. A few samples yielding fewer than 5000 total TRB sequences were excluded, leaving roughly 200 analyzed HIV repertoires. Of the approximately 190 retained HIV repertoires, about 61 were collected before and 120 to 130 after ART initiation. Repertoires were downsampled to 5000 TRB nucleotide sequences, with summary statistics averaged over 100 downsampling iterations. The analysis kept only TRB sequences whose CDR3 regions were at least seven amino acids long. Two measures captured diversity: a Shannon entropy-derived clonality score and the Gini coefficient. In the repertoire networks, any two of the top 5000 CDR3 amino acid sequences were linked whenever the two sequences differed by an edit distance of one. GLIPH2 predicted antigen specificity groups and MHC restriction for TRB CDR3 amino acid sequences. Known CMV, EBV, HIV or tissue antigen associations were flagged by matching CDR3 amino acid sequences against VDJdb and McPAS-TCR. Pre-ART, post-ART and control groups were compared with Wilcoxon signed-rank tests and Holm-Bonferroni correction. As stored in TCRdb, this immuneACCESS dataset retains in-frame rearrangements with V and J assigned. A fraction of the clones does not appear; measured against another copy, unresolved V genes explain less than half of the discrepancy, and the remainder lacks a known reason. V and J calls and clone size are as listed in that table; D and trimming were resolved from the DNA. The sample contains almost 30,000 clones, 93% of them found a single time. The ten largest clonotypes hold about 6.4% of the sample.

To be included, a participant needed at least one PBMC sample from before ART initiation plus at least two post-ART samples. Treatment was received in the United States of America by all participants with HIV. Before DNA extraction, cryopreserved samples containing roughly 0.85-11 million PBMC were thawed and washed. At the time of the earliest PBMC sample, participants with HIV were aged between about 23 and 54 years. PBMC samples were contributed by each participant from 1-4 timepoints before ART initiation and 2-8 timepoints after ART initiation, with a median of 7 samples. Serial HIV viral load, CD4+ T-cell count, ART history and demographic data were obtained for every participant. Genomic DNA was extracted from unsorted PBMC with a Qiagen kit on a QIAcube, processed in batches of 12 samples. CDR1 and CDR2 are drawn from the germline V gene: MNHEY, SVGAGI. From V the trimming removes 2 bases and from J it removes 4 bases, while the gene matches leave 5 bases of the junction unaccounted for. There are 16 amino acids in the CDR3, from cysteine to phenylalanine inclusive. Just the 48-base CDR3 DNA is kept, in frame starting at base 1.

The sequencing here drew on unsorted PBMCs, taken approximately 6.3 years after starting antiretroviral therapy. The sequence is built from TRBV6-5 and TRBJ2-3; a stretch of 11 junction bases matches TRBD2. This receptor was taken from a woman between 40 and 50 years old with HIV. Here the CDR3 is given as CASSYDAGLAADTQYF. The nucleotide sequence reads as follows: TGTGCCAGCAGTTACGACGCGGGACTAGCGGCAGATACGCAGTATTTT.